The text below deals with one T cell receptor beta chain. Its antigen is unidentified. Only in-frame clones appear in the TCRdb table, and some are missing; sequencing was by immunoSEQ multiplex PCR. The sample contains some 150,000 clones, around nine tenths of which appear only once. This record belongs to a study of T cell responses to AZD1222 COVID-19 vaccine. General study findings and limits: Rises in breadth and depth of Spike-specific TCRs came after two AZD1222 doses. Possibly, clonal diversity was underestimated; donors were largely white British and included more females. Nearly half of unique spike-specific TCRs reportedly avoided B.1.351 and B.1.1.7 mutated regions. No day 14 peak samples; only post-peak repertoires were characterized.

V gave up 4 bases and J gave up 2 bases; unmatched junction bases: 8. CDR3 length: 15 amino acids. Germline CDR1 and CDR2: SGHTA and FQGTGA. The clonotype originates from an adult in good health. The chain uses TRBV7-3 and TRBJ2-7, with TRBD1 identical over 7 bases. Specimen: peripheral blood, collected on day 0 of AZD1222 vaccination. Written as DNA, the CDR3 is TGTGCCAGCAGCTCTACCGGGACAGCAACCTACGAGCAGTACTTC. It translates to CASSSTGTATYEQYF.